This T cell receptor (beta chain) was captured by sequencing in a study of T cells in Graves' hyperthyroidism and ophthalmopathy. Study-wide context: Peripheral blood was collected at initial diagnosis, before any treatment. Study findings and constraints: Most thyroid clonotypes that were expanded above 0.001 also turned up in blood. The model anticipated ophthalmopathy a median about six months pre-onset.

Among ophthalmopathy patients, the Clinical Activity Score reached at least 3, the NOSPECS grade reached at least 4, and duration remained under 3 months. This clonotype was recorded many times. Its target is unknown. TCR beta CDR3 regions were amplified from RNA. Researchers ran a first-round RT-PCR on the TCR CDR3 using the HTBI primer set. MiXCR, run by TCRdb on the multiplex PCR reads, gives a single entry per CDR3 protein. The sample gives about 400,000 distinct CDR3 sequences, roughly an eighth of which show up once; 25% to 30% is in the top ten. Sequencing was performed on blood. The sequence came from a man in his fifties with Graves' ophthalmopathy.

The CDR3 sequence is CASRRNRDSYGYTF. The CDR3 nucleotides are TGTGCCAGCAGACGTAACCGGGACAGCTATGGCTACACCTTC. This rearrangement joins TRBV12-3 or TRBV12-4 to TRBJ1-2; 7 bases fit TRBD1. The CDR3 is made up of 14 amino acids. The V segment lost 6 bases and the J segment 4 bases; nucleotides outside the gene matches: 8.